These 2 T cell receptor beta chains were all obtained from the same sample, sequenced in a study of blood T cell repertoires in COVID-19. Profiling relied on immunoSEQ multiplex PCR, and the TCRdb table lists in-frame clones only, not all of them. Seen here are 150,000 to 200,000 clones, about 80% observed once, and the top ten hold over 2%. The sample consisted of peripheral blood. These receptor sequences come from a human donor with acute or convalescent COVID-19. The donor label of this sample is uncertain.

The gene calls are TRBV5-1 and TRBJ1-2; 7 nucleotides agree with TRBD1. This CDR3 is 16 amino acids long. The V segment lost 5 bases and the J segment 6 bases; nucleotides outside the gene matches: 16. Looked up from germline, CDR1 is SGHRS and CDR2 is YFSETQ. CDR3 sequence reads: CASSTQPGTADNGYTF. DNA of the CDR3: TGCGCCAGCAGTACCCAACCCGGGACAGCTGATAATGGCTACACCTTC.

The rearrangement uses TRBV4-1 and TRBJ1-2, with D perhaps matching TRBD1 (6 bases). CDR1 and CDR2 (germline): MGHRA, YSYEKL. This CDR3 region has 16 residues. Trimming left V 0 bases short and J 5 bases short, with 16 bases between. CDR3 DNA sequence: TGCGCCAGCAGCCAAGACCTACAGGGAGAAACTTATGGCTACACCTTC. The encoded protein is CASSQDLQGETYGYTF.